This T cell receptor (beta chain) comes out of a study of blood T cell repertoires in COVID-19. Per the germline V gene, CDR1 is LNHDA and CDR2 is SQIVND (reference sequence). The CDR3 sequence is 16 residues long. Unmatched junction bases numbered 11, after V lost 5 bases and J lost 7 bases. Clones were read by immunoSEQ multiplex PCR, and TCRdb kept only the in-frame ones, dropping some. The sample records about 210,000 clones, about four fifths being singletons. Sequencing input: peripheral blood. This receptor was taken from a woman older than 75 with COVID-19, enrolled during active disease. The chain carries TRBV19 and TRBJ1-2; 12 positions agree with TRBD1. The chain's CDR3 is CASSPFPGQGAFGYTF. In DNA form, the CDR3 reads TGTGCCAGTAGTCCCTTTCCGGGACAGGGGGCGTTTGGCTACACCTTC.